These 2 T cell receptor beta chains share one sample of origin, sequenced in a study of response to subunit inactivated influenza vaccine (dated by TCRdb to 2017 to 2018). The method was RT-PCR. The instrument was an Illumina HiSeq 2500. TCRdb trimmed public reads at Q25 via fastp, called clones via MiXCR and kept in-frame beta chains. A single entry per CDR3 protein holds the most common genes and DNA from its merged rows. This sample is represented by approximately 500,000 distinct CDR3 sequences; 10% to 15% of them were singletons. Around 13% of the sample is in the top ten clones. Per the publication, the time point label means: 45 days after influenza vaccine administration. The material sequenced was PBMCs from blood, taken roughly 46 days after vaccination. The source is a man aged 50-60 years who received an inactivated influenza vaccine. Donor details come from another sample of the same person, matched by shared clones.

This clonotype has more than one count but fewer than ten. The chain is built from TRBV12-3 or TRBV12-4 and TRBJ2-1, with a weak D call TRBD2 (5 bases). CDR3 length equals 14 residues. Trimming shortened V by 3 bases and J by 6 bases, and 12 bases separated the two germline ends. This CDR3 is CASSFAHSVNEQFF. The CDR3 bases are TGTGCCAGCAGTTTCGCCCATAGCGTCAATGAGCAGTTCTTC.

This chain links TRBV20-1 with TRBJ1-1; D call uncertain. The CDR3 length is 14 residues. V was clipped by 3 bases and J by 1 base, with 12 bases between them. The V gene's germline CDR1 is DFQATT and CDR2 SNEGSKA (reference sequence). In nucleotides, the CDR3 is TGCAGTGCTAGCCCTTCGGGAGGGAACACTGAAGCTTTCTTT. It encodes CSASPSGGNTEAFF.